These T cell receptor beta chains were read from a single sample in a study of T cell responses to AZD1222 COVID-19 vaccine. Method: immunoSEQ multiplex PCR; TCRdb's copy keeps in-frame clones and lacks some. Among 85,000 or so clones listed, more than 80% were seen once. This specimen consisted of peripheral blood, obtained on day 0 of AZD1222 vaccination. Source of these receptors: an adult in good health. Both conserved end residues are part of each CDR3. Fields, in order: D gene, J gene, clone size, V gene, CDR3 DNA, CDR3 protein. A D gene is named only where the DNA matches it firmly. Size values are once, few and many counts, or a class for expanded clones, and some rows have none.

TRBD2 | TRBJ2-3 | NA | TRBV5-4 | TGTGCCAGCAGCGCGGGGGGCGCTACCTTAGATACGCAGTATTTT | CASSAGGATLDTQYF
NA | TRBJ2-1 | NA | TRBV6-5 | TGTGCCAGCACATCAAGGGACCTCTACAATGAGCAGTTCTTC | CASTSRDLYNEQFF
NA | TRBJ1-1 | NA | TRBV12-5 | TGTGCTAGTGGTTTGTTAGGGGGAGGGAACACTGAAGCTTTCTTT | CASGLLGGGNTEAFF
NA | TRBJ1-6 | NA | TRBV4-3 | TGCGCCAGCAGCCAAGGCCCCGGGGAACGTAATTCACCCCTCCACTTT | CASSQGPGERNSPLHF
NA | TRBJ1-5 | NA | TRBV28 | TGTGCCACTCACGATCCCAGGGGAAGCAATCAGCCCCAGCATTTT | CATHDPRGSNQPQHF
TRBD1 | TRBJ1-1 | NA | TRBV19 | TGTGCCACCAGGCAGGGGGCACTTGAAGCTTTCTTT | CATRQGALEAFF
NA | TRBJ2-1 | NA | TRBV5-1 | TGCGCCAGCAGCTGGAACTCGGGGCTTGGCAATGAGCAGTTCTTC | CASSWNSGLGNEQFF
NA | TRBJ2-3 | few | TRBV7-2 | TGTGCCAGCAGCTCTTTCCCAAGGGGCTCCACAGATACGCAGTATTTT | CASSSFPRGSTDTQYF
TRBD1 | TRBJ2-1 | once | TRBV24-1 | TGTGCCACCAGTGACACGGACAGGGGGCCGGTACTAGGCAATGAGCAGTTCTTC | CATSDTDRGPVLGNEQFF
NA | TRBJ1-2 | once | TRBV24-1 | TGTGCCACCAGTGATCGAGAAGGGGTTGACTATGGCTACACCTTC | CATSDREGVDYGYTF
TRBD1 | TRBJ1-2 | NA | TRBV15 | TGTGCCACCAGCAGGGGACAGGCCTTCGACTATGGCTACACCTTC | CATSRGQAFDYGYTF
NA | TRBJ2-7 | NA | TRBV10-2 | TGCGCCAGCAGTGGACAGCGCTACGAGCAGTACTTC | CASSGQRYEQYF
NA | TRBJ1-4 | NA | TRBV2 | TGTGCCAGCAGTGAACAGGCTTCCGGTCCCGCTGAAAAACTGTTTTTT | CASSEQASGPAEKLFF
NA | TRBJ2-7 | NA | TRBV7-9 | TGTGCCAGCAGCAACTACTACGAGCAGTACTTC | CASSNYYEQYF
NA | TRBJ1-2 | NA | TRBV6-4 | TGTGCCAGCAGTGAGGGACCTGGGTTGGATGGCTACACCTTC | CASSEGPGLDGYTF
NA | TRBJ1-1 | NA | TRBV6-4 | TGTGCCAGCAGTTCTCAGATACACACTGAAGCTTTCTTT | CASSSQIHTEAFF
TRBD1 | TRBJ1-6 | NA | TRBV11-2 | TGTGCCAGCAGCTTAGTAGGGGGCCCGTCACCCCTCCACTTT | CASSLVGGPSPLHF
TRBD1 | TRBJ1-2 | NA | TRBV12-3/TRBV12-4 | TGTGCCAGCAGTCCGACAGGGGGCGGCGGCTACACCTTC | CASSPTGGGGYTF
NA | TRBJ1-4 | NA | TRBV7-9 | TGTGCCAGCAGCTTAGCCAGGGAAGGTCCTAATGAAAAACTGTTTTTT | CASSLAREGPNEKLFF
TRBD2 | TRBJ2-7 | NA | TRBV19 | TGTGCCAGTAGATCAGCGGGGGTTGTCGAGCAGTACTTC | CASRSAGVVEQYF
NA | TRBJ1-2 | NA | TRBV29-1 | TGCAGCGCAGGGTCCCATAACTATGGCTACACCTTC | CSAGSHNYGYTF
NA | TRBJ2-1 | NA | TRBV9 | TGTGCCAGCAGCGGCGGGGCCCCGGTGGGGGGCAATGAGCAGTTCTTC | CASSGGAPVGGNEQFF
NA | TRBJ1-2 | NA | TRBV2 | TGTGCCAGCCACAGGAATTCCTATGGCTACACCTTC | CASHRNSYGYTF
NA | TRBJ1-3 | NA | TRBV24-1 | TGTGCCACCAGGGGCGGGGAAAACACCATATATTTT | CATRGGENTIYF
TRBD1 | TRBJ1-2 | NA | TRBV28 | TGTGCCAGCAGGGCAACCGGGACAGGGAAAAACTATGGCTACACCTTC | CASRATGTGKNYGYTF
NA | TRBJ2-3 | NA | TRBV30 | TGTGCCTGGAGTGTTCACGGGGTGGGTACAGATACGCAGTATTTT | CAWSVHGVGTDTQYF
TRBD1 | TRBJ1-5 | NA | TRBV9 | TGTGCCAGCAGCGACGGGACAGGGTGGGACCGCCAGCCCCAGCATTTT | CASSDGTGWDRQPQHF
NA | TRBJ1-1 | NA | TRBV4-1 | TGCGCCAGCAGTCCACAGGCTACAGGGAAGACTGAAGCTTTCTTT | CASSPQATGKTEAFF